This TCR beta chain was sequenced in a study of T-cell memory formation after mild COVID-19. Study-level background: TCR clusters showed largely donor specificity.

CDR3 length: 13 residues. V was trimmed by 5 bases and J by 1 base, leaving 8 bases between them. Germline-derived CDR1 and CDR2 are SGHTA and FQGNSA. This clonotype occurred many times. Its antigen remains unknown. cDNA libraries for TCR alpha and TCR beta, carrying sample barcodes and UMIs, came from 5'RACE with constant-segment primers. TCRdb processed the 5' RACE reads anew with MiXCR; each CDR3 protein has one entry. The sample includes about 130,000 distinct CDR3 sequences, approximately 6.3% seen only once; the top ten take under 2.5%. Study conclusions and caveats: Later expanders leaned CD4+, whereas clones that contracted between day 15 and 85 were balanced CD4/CD8.

The specimen was PBMCs or a T cell subset sorted from them (not recorded which). The clonotype was recovered from an adult woman who had mild COVID-19 (a few samples of this study predate the infection). Cell type and time point are not known. The chain couples TRBV7-2 to TRBJ1-1, with TRBD1 as a possible D gene (6 bases). As DNA, the CDR3 is TGTGCCAGCAGCCGGACAGCGAACACTGAAGCTTTCTTT. It is translated as CASSRTANTEAFF.